This is a list of T cell receptor beta chains from one sample in a study of identical twins. TCRdb reprocessed the 5' RACE reads via MiXCR and lists one record per CDR3 protein. The table has 1.5 million to 2 million distinct CDR3 sequences, about 31% seen once; the top ten hold under 0.35%. The source material was cord blood. These receptors were obtained from a newborn girl in good health. CDR3s include the opening cysteine and the closing phenylalanine or tryptophan. The order of the fields is D gene, J gene, V gene, clone size, CDR3 protein, CDR3 DNA. A D gene is named only where the DNA matches it firmly. Clone sizes are given selectively: once, few, many, or a class where the clone is expanded.

TRBD1,TRBJ1-1,TRBV27,few,CASRTTGGNTEAFF,TGTGCCAGCAGGACAACAGGGGGGAACACTGAAGCTTTCTTT
TRBD1,TRBJ2-7,TRBV6-2/TRBV6-3,.,CASRDRVASLYEQYF,TGTGCCAGCAGGGACAGGGTGGCTTCCCTCTACGAGCAGTACTTC
.,TRBJ2-7,TRBV10-3,.,CAIRRQGEDEQYF,TGTGCCATCAGGCGGCAGGGCGAGGACGAGCAGTACTTC
TRBD2,TRBJ2-3,TRBV3-1,few,CASSLSGLPPDTQYF,TGTGCCAGCAGCCTTTCGGGACTACCCCCAGATACGCAGTATTTT
.,TRBJ1-1,TRBV7-2,.,CASSFKGASEAFF,TGTGCCAGCAGCTTTAAGGGTGCGAGTGAAGCTTTCTTT
TRBD2,TRBJ2-7,TRBV11-2,.,CASSLGGSAGVYEQYF,TGTGCCAGCAGCTTAGGGGGCTCAGCGGGAGTCTACGAGCAGTACTTC
TRBD2,TRBJ2-7,TRBV20-1,few,CSARATSGYEQYF,TGCAGTGCTAGGGCGACTAGCGGCTACGAGCAGTACTTC
TRBD1,TRBJ2-1,TRBV3-1,few,CASSPPGQSVVYEQFF,TGTGCCAGCAGCCCTCCGGGACAGAGTGTGGTCTATGAGCAGTTCTTC
TRBD1,TRBJ2-7,TRBV12-3/TRBV12-4,.,CASSYLTGGYEQYF,TGTGCCAGCAGTTATCTGACAGGGGGCTACGAGCAGTACTTC
.,TRBJ1-3,TRBV10-2,once,CASSERGSGNTIYF,TGTGCCAGCAGTGAGCGGGGCTCTGGAAACACCATATATTTT
TRBD2,TRBJ2-3,TRBV27,.,CASSPTGTSGADTQYF,TGTGCCAGCAGTCCAACAGGGACTAGCGGGGCCGATACGCAGTATTTT
.,TRBJ2-3,TRBV15,few,CATSRDGRWDTQYF,TGTGCCACCAGCAGAGATGGCAGGTGGGATACGCAGTATTTT
.,TRBJ2-3,TRBV20-1,.,CSAAPGTDTQYF,TGCAGTGCCGCCCCAGGCACAGATACGCAGTATTTT